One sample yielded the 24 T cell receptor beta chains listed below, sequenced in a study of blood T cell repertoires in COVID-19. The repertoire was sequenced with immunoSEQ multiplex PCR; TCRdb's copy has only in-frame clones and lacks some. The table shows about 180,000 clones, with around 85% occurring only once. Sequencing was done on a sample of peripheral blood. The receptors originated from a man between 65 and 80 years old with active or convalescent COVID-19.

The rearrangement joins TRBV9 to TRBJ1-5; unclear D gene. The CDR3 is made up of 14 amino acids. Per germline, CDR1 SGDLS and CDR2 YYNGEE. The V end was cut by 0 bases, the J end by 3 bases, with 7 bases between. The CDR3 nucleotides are TGTGCCAGCAGCGTAGGCGTTAACAATCAGCCCCAGCATTTT. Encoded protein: CASSVGVNNQPQHF.

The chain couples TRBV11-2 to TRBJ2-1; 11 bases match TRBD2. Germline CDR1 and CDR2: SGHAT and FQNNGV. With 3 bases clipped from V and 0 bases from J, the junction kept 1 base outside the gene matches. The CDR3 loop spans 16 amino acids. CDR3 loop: CASSLTSGNSYNEQFF. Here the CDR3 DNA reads TGTGCCAGCAGCTTGACTAGCGGGAACTCCTACAATGAGCAGTTCTTC. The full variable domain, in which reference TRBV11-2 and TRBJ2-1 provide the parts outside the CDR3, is EAGVAQSPRYKIIEKRQSVAFWCNPISGHATLYWYQQILGQGPKLLIQFQNNGVVDDSQLPKDRFSAERLKGVDSTLKIQPAKLEDSAVYLCASSLTSGNSYNEQFFGPGTRLTVL.

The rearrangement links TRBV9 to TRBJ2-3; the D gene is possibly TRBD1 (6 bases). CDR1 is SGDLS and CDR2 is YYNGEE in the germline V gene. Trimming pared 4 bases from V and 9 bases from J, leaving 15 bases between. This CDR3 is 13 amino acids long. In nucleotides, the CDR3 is TGTGCCAGCAGCTCGCCCCTTAGGGGGACGCAGTATTTT. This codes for CASSSPLRGTQYF.

CDR3 DNA sequence: TGTGCCACCAGCAGAGATGTGAACTTCTACAATGAGCAGTTCTTC. Protein product: CATSRDVNFYNEQFF. The V call is TRBV15, the J call TRBJ2-1; D is ambiguous. V lost 0 bases and J lost 3, with 9 bases in between. Germline lookup yields CDR1 LNHNV and CDR2 YYDKDF (reference sequence). CDR3 length: 15 residues.

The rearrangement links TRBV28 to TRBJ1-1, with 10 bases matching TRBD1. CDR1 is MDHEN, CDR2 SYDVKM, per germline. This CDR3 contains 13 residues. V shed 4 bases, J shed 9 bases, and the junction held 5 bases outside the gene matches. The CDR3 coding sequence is TGTGCCAGCAGTTACCGGGACAGGGGAAAAGCTTTCTTT. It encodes CASSYRDRGKAFF.

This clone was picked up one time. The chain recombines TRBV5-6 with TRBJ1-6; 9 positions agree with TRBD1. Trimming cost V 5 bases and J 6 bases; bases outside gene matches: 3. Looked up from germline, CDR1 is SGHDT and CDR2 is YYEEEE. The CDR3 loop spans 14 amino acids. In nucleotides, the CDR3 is TGTGCCAGCAGAAGGACAGGGGTTAATTCACCCCTCCACTTT. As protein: CASRRTGVNSPLHF.

CDR3 in DNA: TGTGCCAGCAGCCTGGGACAGGGGGCGCGGGAGACCCAGTACTTC. Protein product: CASSLGQGARETQYF. The rearrangement links TRBV5-6 to TRBJ2-5; 12 bases map to TRBD1. The ends lost 4 bases at V and 5 bases at J; junction bases unmatched: 6. Germline loops: CDR1 SGHDT, CDR2 YYEEEE. The CDR3 has 15 amino acids.

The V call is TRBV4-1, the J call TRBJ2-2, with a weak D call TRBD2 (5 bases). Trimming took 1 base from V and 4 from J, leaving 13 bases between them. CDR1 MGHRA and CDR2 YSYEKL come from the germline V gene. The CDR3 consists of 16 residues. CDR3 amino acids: CASSQAGLEGTGELFF. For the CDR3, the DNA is TGCGCCAGCAGCCAAGCCGGACTCGAAGGCACCGGGGAGCTGTTTTTT.

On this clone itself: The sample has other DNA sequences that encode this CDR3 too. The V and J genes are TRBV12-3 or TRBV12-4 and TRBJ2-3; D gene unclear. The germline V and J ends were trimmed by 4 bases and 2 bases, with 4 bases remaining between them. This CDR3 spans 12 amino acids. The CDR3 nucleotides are TGTGCCAGCAGTTCTCTCACAGATACGCAGTATTTT. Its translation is CASSSLTDTQYF.

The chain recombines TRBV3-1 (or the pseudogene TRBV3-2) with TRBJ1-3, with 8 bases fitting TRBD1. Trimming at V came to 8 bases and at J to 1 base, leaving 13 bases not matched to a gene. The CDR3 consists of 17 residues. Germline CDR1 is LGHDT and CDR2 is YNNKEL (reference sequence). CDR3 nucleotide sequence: TGTGCCAGCTGGTTTAGGGACAGGTTGGATTCTGGAAACACCATATATTTT. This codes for CASWFRDRLDSGNTIYF.

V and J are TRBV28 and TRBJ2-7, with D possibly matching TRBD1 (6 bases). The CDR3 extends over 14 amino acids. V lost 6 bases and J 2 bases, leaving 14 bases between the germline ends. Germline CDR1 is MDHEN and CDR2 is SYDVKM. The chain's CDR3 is CASSGIGQTYEQYF. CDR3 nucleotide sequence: TGTGCCAGCAGCGGAATCGGACAGACCTACGAGCAGTACTTC.

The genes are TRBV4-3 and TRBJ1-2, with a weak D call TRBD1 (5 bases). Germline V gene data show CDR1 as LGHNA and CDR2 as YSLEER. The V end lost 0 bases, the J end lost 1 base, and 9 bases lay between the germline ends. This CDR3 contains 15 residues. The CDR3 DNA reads TGCGCCAGCAGCCAAGAATCAGGGAATAACTATGGCTACACCTTC. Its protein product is CASSQESGNNYGYTF.

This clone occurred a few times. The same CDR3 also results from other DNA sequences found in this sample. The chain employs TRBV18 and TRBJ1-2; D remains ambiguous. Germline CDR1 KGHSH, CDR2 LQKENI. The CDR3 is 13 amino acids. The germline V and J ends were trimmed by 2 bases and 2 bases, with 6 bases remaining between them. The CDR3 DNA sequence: TGTGCCAGCTCACCAACCGGGAACTATGGCTACACCTTC. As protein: CASSPTGNYGYTF.

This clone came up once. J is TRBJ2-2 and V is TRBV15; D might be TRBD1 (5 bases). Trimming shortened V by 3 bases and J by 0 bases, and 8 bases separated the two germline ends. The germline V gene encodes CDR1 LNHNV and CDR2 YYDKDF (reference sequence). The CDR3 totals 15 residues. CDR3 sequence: CATSRDTANTGELFF. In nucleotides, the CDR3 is TGTGCCACCAGCAGGGACACCGCGAACACCGGGGAGCTGTTTTTT.

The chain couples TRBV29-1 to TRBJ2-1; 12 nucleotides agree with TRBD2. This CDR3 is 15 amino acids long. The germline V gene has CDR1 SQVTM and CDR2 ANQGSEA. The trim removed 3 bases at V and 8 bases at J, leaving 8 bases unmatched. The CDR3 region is CSVDRLAGGPHEQFF. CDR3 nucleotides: TGCAGCGTTGATAGGCTAGCGGGAGGGCCTCATGAGCAGTTCTTC.

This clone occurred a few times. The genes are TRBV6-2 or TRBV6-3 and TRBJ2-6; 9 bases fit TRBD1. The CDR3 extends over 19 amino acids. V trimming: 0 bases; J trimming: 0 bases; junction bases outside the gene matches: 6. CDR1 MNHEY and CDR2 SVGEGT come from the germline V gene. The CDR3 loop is CASSYSVGQGISGANVLTF. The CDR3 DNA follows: TGTGCCAGCAGTTACTCGGTTGGACAGGGGATCTCTGGGGCCAACGTCCTGACTTTC.

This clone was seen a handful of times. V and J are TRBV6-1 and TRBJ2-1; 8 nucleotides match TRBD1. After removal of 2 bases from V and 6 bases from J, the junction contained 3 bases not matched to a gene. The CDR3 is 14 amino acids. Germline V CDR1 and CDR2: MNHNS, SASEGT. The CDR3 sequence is CASSEWTGSNEQFF. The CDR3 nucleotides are TGTGCCAGCAGTGAATGGACAGGGAGCAATGAGCAGTTCTTC.

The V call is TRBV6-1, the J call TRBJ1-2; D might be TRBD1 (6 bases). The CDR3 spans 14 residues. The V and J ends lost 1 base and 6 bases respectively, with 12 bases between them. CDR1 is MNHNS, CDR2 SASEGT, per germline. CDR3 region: CASSEDRVTHGYTF. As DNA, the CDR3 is TGTGCCAGCAGTGAAGACAGGGTAACTCATGGCTACACCTTC.

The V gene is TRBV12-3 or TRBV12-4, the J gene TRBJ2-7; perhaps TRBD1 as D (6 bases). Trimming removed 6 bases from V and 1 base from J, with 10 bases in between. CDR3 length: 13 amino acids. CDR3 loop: CASSRQESYEQYF. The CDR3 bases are TGTGCCAGCAGCCGACAGGAGTCCTACGAGCAGTACTTC.

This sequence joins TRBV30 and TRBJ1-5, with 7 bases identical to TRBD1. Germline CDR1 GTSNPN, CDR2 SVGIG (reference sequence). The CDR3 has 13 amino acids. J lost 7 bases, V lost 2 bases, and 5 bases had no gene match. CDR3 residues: CAWSKGGRQPQHF. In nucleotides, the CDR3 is TGTGCCTGGAGTAAAGGGGGCCGACAGCCCCAGCATTTT.

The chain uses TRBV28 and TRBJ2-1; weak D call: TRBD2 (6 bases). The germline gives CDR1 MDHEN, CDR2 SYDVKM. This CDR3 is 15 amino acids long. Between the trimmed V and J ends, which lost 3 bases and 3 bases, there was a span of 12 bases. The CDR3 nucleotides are TGTGCCAGCAGTTTTGGATCTAGCGACTACAATGAGCAGTTCTTC. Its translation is CASSFGSSDYNEQFF. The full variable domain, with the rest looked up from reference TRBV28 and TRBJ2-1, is DVKVTQSSRYLVKRTGEKVFLECVQDMDHENMFWYRQDPGLGLRLIYFSYDVKMKEKGDIPEGYSVSREKKERFSLILESASTNQTSMYLCASSFGSSDYNEQFFGPGTRLTVL.

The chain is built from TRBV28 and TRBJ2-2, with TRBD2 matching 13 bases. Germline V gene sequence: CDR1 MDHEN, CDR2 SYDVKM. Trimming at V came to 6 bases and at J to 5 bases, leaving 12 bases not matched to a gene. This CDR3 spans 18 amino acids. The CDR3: CASRPHSGTSGNTGELFF. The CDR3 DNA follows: TGTGCCAGCAGGCCTCATAGCGGGACTAGCGGGAATACCGGGGAGCTGTTTTTT.

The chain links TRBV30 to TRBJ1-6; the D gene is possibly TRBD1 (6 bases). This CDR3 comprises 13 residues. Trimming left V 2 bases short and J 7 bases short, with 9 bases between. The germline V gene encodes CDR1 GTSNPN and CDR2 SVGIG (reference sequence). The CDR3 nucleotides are TGTGCCTGGAGTCAACAGGGAAATTCACCCCTCCACTTT. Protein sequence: CAWSQQGNSPLHF.

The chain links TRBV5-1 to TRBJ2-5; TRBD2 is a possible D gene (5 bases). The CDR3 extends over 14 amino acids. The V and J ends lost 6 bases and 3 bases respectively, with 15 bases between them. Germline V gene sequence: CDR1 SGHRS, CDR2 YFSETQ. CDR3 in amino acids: CASTAGIPKETQYF. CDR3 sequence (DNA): TGCGCCAGCACCGCCGGGATCCCCAAAGAGACCCAGTACTTC.